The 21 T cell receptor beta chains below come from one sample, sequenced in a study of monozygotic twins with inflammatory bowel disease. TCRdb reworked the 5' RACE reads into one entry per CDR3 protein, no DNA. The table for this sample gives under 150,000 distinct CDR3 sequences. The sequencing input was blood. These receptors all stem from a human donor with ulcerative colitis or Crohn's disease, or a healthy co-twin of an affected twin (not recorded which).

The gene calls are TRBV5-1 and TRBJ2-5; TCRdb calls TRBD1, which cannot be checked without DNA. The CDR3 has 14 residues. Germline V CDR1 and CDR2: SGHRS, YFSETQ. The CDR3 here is CASSTGQGRETQYF.

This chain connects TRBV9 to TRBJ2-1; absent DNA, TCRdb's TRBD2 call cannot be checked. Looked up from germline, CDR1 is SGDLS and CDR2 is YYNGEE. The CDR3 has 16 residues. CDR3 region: CASSVGRGDSYNEQFF.

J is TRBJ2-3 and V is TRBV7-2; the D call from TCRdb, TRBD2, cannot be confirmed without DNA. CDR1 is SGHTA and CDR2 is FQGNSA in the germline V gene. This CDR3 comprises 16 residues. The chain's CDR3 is CASSLAASGVYATQYF.

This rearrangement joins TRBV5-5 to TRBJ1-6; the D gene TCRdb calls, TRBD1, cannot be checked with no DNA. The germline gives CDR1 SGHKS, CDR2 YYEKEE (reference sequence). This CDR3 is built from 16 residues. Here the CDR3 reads CASSLVGAGLDSPLHF.

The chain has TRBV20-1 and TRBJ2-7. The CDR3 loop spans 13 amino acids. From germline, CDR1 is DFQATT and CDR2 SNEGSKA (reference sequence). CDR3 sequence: CSGRAGIAYEQYF.

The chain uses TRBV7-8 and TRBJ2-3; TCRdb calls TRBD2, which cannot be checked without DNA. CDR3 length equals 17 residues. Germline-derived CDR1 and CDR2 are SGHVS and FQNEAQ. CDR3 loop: CASSYPGLAGGSNTQYF.

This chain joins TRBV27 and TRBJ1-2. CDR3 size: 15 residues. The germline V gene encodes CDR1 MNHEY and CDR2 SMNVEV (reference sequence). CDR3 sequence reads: CASRLGVSDPYGYTF.

CDR3: CSVSSPGQGRETQYF. V and J are TRBV29-1 and TRBJ2-5; the TCRdb D gene call, TRBD1, has no DNA to confirm it. This CDR3 is 15 amino acids long. CDR1 SQVTM and CDR2 ANQGSEA come from the germline V gene.

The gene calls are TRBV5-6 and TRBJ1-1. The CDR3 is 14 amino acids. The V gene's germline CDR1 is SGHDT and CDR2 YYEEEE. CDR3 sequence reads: CASSWVRMNTEAFF.

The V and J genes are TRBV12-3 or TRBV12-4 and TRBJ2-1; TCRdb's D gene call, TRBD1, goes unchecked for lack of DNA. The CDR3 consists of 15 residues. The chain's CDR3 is CASSLPGTVTMRQFF.

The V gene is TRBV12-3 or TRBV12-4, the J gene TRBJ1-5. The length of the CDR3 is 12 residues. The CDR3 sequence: CASSGTYQPQHF.

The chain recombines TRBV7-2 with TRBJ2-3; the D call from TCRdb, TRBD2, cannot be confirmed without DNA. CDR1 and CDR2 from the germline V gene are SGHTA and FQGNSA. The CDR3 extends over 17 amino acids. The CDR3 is CASSPGTSGGRTDTQYF.

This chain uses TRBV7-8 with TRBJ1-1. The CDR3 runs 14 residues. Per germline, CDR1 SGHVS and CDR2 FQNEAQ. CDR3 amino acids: CASSPFKGNTEAFF.

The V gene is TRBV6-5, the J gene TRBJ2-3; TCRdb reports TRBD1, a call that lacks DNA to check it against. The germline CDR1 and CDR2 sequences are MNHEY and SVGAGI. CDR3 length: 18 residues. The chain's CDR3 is CASSYSIFARQGTDTQYF.

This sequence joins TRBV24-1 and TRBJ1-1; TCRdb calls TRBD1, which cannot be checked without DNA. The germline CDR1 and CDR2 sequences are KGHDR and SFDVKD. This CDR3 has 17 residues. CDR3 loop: CATSDLTGDLICTEAFF.

CDR3: CASRSPTDRSF. This rearrangement joins TRBV19 to TRBJ1-1; TCRdb's D gene call, TRBD1, goes unchecked for lack of DNA. The CDR3 runs 11 residues. The V gene's germline CDR1 is LNHDA and CDR2 SQIVND (reference sequence).

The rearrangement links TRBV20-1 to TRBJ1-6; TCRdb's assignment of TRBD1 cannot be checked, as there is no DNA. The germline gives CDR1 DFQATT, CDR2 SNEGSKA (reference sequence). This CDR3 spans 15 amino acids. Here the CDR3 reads CSARRYGREGSPLHF.

The CDR3 loop reads CASYPIRGGNTIYF. This rearrangement joins TRBV12-3 or TRBV12-4 to TRBJ1-3. This CDR3 region has 14 residues.

The CDR3 sequence is CSAGDLSSGNTIYF. J is TRBJ1-3 and V is TRBV20-1. The CDR3 has 14 amino acids. In germline, CDR1 is DFQATT, CDR2 SNEGSKA (reference sequence).

The CDR3 protein is CASSWDTGDWTEAFF. The rearrangement joins TRBV6-2 or TRBV6-3 to TRBJ1-1; absent DNA, TCRdb's TRBD1 call cannot be checked. Germline assignment: CDR1 MNHEY and CDR2 SVGEGT. The CDR3 length is 15 residues.

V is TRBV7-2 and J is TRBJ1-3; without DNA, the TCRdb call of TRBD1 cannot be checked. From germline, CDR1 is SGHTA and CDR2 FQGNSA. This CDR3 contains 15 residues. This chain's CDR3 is CASSSPRGTGNTIYF. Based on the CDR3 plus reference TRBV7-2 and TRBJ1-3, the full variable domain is GAGVSQSPSNKVTEKGKDVELRCDPISGHTALYWYRQSLGQGLEFLIYFQGNSAPDKSGLPSDRFSAERTGGSVSTLTIQRTQQEDSAVYLCASSSPRGTGNTIYFGEGSWLTVV.